The 10 T cell receptor beta chains given below trace back to one sample, sequenced in a study of blood T cell repertoires in COVID-19 (dated by TCRdb to about 2020). Library preparation used the immunoSEQ multiplex PCR assay. TCRdb obtained this table from immuneACCESS and retained in-frame rearrangements with V and J assigned. These tables miss some clones; where compared with another copy, unresolved V genes account for less than half of the shortfall, and the remainder is unexplained. The sample table shows fewer than 300,000 clones, and about nine tenths are seen once. Of the sample, roughly 1.2% falls within the top ten clones. The sample taken for sequencing was PBMCs or T cells enriched from blood (not recorded which). Receptor source: a middle-aged woman with acute COVID-19.

The chain recombines TRBV7-2 with TRBJ1-6; 9 bases map to TRBD1. The CDR3 is 16 amino acids. The trim removed 2 bases at V and 7 bases at J, leaving 6 bases unmatched. Looked up from germline, CDR1 is SGHTA and CDR2 is FQGNSA. The CDR3 reads CASSLRAGTGNSPLHF. The CDR3 nucleotides are TGTGCCAGCAGCTTAAGGGCGGGGACAGGGAATTCACCCCTCCACTTT.

The rearrangement links TRBV11-3 to TRBJ2-5; TRBD2 matches at 8 bases. This CDR3 is 16 amino acids long. V dropped 0 bases and J dropped 2; count of bases not matched to a gene: 5. Germline V gene sequence: CDR1 SGHNT, CDR2 YENEEA. The CDR3 reads CASSLDPTSAQETQYF. The CDR3 DNA reads TGTGCCAGCAGCTTAGATCCGACTAGCGCTCAAGAGACCCAGTACTTC. Full variable domain (missing parts from reference TRBV11-3 and TRBJ2-5): EAGVVQSPRYKIIEKKQPVAFWCNPISGHNTLYWYLQNLGQGPELLIRYENEEAVDDSQLPKDRFSAERLKGVDSTLKIQPAELGDSAVYLCASSLDPTSAQETQYFGPGTRLLVL.

The V call is TRBV30, the J call TRBJ1-5; D unclear. V dropped 3 bases and J dropped 7 bases, with 13 bases sitting between them. CDR3 length equals 13 residues. Germline V CDR1 and CDR2: GTSNPN, SVGIG (reference sequence). DNA of the CDR3: TGTGCCTGGAGCATCAACGTGGAGCAGCCCCAGCATTTT. It specifies CAWSINVEQPQHF.

This clone was detected once. This chain links TRBV19 with TRBJ2-1; 8 bases line up with TRBD2. V was clipped by 4 bases and J by 3 bases; unmatched bases: 17. The CDR3 totals 19 residues. The germline V gene encodes CDR1 LNHDA and CDR2 SQIVND (reference sequence). The chain's CDR3 is CASSSPAGAVFGGYNEQFF. CDR3 nucleotides: TGTGCCAGTAGTAGCCCAGCGGGAGCGGTTTTTGGTGGCTACAATGAGCAGTTCTTC.

This clone came up once. The chain carries TRBV19 and TRBJ1-1; D unclear. The CDR3 has 18 amino acids. V gave up 7 bases and J gave up 0 bases, with 24 bases separating them. Germline lookup yields CDR1 LNHDA and CDR2 SQIVND (reference sequence). CDR3 bases: TGTGCCAGTACCTCCGGAACGTGGCGCCGCGGGATGAACACTGAAGCTTTCTTT. It encodes CASTSGTWRRGMNTEAFF.

The genes are TRBV11-2 and TRBJ1-3; D gene ambiguous. The CDR3 is made up of 15 amino acids. Germline CDR1 and CDR2: SGHAT and FQNNGV. The V gene lost 3 bases and the J gene lost 0 bases, with 9 bases spanning the gap. The CDR3 region is CASSFIANSGNTIYF. CDR3 DNA: TGTGCCAGCAGCTTCATAGCGAACTCTGGAAACACCATATATTTT.

CDR3 bases: TGCGCCAGCAGGGTAAGGACGGGAACCTACAATGAGCAGTTCTTC. It codes for CASRVRTGTYNEQFF. The chain carries TRBV5-1 and TRBJ2-1; D might be TRBD2 (5 bases). The germline V gene encodes CDR1 SGHRS and CDR2 YFSETQ. V lost 5 bases and J 2 bases, leaving 14 bases between the germline ends. The CDR3 extends over 15 amino acids.

The gene calls are TRBV5-1 and TRBJ1-2; 7 nucleotides match TRBD1. Unmatched junction bases numbered 14, after V lost 2 bases and J lost 4 bases. This CDR3 comprises 17 residues. CDR1 and CDR2 (germline): SGHRS, YFSETQ. CDR3 in DNA: TGCGCCAGCAGCTTAACAGGGGCTCGATCAGAATCCTATGGCTACACCTTC. This sequence encodes CASSLTGARSESYGYTF.

A single count supports this clone. This sequence joins TRBV11-2 and TRBJ2-1; the match to TRBD1 covers 10 bases. The CDR3 sequence is 15 residues long. Germline V gene lookup returns CDR1 SGHAT and CDR2 FQNNGV. Unmatched junction bases numbered 1, after V lost 4 bases and J lost 1 base. As DNA, the CDR3 is TGTGCCAGCAGCTCGGGACAGGGGTCCTACAATGAGCAGTTCTTC. Encoded protein: CASSSGQGSYNEQFF.

The chain joins TRBV28 to TRBJ1-2; 8 bases map to TRBD1. The germline CDR1 and CDR2 sequences are MDHEN and SYDVKM. V lost 3 bases to trimming and J lost 4 bases; unmatched junction nucleotides: 10. The CDR3 extends over 16 amino acids. As DNA, the CDR3 is TGTGCCAGCAGTTTTTTGGACAGGGTCCGTTTCTATGGCTACACCTTC. Its protein is CASSFLDRVRFYGYTF.